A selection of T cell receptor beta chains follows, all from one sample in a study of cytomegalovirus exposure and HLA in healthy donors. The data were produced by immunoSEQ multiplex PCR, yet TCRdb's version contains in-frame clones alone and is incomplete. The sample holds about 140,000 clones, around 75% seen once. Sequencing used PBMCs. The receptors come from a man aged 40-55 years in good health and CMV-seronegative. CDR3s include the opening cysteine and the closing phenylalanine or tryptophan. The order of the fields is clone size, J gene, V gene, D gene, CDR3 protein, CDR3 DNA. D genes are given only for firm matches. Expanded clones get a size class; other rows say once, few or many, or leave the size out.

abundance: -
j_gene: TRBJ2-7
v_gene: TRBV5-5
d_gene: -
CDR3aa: CASSPPPSSYEQYF
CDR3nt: TGTGCCAGCAGCCCCCCGCCTAGTTCGTACGAGCAGTACTTC

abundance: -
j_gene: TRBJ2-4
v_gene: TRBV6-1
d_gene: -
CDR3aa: CASSEQGPEYF
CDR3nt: TGTGCCAGCAGTGAACAGGGGCCGGAGTACTTC

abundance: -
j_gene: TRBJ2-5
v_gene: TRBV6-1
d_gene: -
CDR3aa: CASSEVGGKETQYF
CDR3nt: TGTGCCAGCAGTGAAGTCGGCGGAAAAGAGACCCAGTACTTC

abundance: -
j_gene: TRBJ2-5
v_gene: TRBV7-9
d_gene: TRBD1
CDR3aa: CASSLARGPGETQYF
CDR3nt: TGTGCCAGCAGCTTAGCCAGGGGGCCGGGGGAGACCCAGTACTTC

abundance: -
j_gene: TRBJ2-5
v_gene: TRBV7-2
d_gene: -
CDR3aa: CASSLGDSYQETQYF
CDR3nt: TGTGCCAGCAGCTTAGGAGACAGCTACCAAGAGACCCAGTACTTC

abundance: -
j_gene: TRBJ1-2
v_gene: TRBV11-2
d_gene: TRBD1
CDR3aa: CASSLGQGNYGYTF
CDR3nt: TGTGCCAGCAGCCTGGGACAGGGTAACTATGGCTACACCTTC

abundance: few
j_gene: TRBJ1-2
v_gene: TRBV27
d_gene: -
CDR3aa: CASSFGAVPFHYGYTF
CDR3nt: TGTGCCAGCAGTTTTGGGGCCGTCCCTTTTCACTATGGCTACACCTTC

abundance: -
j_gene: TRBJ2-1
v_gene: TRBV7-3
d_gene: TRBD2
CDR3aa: CASSRTGASGGANEQFF
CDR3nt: TGTGCCAGCAGCCGCACTGGGGCTAGCGGGGGGGCCAATGAGCAGTTCTTC

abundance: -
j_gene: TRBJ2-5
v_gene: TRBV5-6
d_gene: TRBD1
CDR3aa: CASSHWTGRETQYF
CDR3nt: TGTGCCAGCAGCCATTGGACAGGGAGAGAGACCCAGTACTTC

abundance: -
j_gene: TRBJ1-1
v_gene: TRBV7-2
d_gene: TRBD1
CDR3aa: CASSGDAGGEAFF
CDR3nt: TGTGCCAGCAGCGGAGACGCAGGGGGCGAAGCTTTCTTT

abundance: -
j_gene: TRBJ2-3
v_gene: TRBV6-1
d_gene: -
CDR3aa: CASSEAGPAGADTQYF
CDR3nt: TGTGCCAGCAGTGAAGCGGGCCCCGCGGGCGCAGATACGCAGTATTTT

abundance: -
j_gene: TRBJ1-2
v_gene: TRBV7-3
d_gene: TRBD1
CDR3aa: CASGRKDREGYGYTF
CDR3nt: TGTGCCAGCGGCCGTAAGGACAGGGAAGGCTATGGCTACACCTTC

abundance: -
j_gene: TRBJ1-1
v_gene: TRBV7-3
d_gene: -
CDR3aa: CASSLETDTEAFF
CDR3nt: TGTGCCAGCAGCTTAGAGACAGACACTGAAGCTTTCTTT

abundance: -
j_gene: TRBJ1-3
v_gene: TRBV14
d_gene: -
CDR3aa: CASSQVDAGNTIYF
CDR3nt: TGTGCCAGCAGCCAAGTAGATGCTGGAAACACCATATATTTT

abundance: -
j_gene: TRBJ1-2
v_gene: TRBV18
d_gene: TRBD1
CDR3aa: CASSPSGQVDGYTF
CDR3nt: TGTGCCAGCTCACCATCGGGACAGGTCGATGGCTACACCTTC

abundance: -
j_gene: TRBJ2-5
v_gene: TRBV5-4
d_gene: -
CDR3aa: CASSLKAGAGETQYF
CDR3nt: TGTGCCAGCAGCTTGAAGGCGGGGGCTGGGGAGACCCAGTACTTC